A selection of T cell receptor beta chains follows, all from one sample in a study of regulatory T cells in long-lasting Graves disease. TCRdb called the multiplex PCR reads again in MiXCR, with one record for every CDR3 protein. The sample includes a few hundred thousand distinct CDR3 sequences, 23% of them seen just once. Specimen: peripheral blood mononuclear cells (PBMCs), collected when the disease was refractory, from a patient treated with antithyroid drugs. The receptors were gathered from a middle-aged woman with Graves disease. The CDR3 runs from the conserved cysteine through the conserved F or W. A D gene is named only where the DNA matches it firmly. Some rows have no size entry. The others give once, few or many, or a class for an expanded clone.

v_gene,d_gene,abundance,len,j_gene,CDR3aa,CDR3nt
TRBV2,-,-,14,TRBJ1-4,CASSDGRANERLFF,TGTGCCAGCAGTGATGGGCGGGCTAATGAAAGACTGTTTTTT
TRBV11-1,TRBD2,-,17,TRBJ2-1,CASSLAPGTSGGNEQFF,TGTGCCAGCAGCTTAGCGCCAGGGACTAGCGGGGGCAATGAGCAGTTCTTC
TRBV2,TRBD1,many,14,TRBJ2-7,CASNELTGVKEQYF,TGTGCCAGCAACGAACTTACAGGGGTCAAGGAGCAGTACTTC
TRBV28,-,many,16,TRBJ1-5,CASFGGGLYSNQPQHF,TGTGCCAGCTTCGGCGGGGGCCTTTATAGCAATCAGCCCCAGCATTTT
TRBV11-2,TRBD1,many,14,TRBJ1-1,CASSSIKGAGEAFF,TGTGCCAGCAGCTCCATAAAGGGGGCGGGTGAAGCTTTCTTT
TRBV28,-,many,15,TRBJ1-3,CASSFITSSGNTIYF,TGTGCCAGCAGTTTTATAACTAGCTCTGGAAACACCATATATTTT
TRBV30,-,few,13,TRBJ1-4,CAWSVPNGQKLFF,TGTGCCTGGAGTGTACCCAATGGTCAGAAACTGTTTTTT
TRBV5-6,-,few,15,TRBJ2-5,CASSLGISGQETQYF,TGTGCCAGCAGCTTGGGGATATCGGGACAAGAGACCCAGTACTTC
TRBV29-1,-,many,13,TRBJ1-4,CSVEEQRNEKLFF,TGCAGCGTTGAGGAGCAGAGAAATGAAAAACTGTTTTTT
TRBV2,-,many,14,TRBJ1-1,CASRAGRLNTEAFF,TGTGCCAGCAGGGCCGGACGGTTGAACACTGAAGCTTTCTTT
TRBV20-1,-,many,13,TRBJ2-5,CSAVATYQETQYF,TGCAGTGCTGTAGCGACCTACCAAGAGACCCAGTACTTC
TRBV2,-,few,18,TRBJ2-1,CASSDALDRASSYNEQFF,TGTGCCAGCAGTGACGCGTTGGATAGGGCTAGCTCCTACAATGAGCAGTTCTTC
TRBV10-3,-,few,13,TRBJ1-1,CAISGGQNTEAFF,TGTGCCATCAGTGGCGGCCAGAACACTGAAGCTTTCTTT
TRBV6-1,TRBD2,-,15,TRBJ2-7,CASSTSGSRSYEQYF,TGTGCCAGCAGTACTAGCGGGAGTAGGTCCTACGAGCAGTACTTC
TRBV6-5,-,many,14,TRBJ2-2,CASSYRVNTGELFF,TGTGCCAGCAGTTACAGGGTGAACACCGGGGAGCTGTTTTTT
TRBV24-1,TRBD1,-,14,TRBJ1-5,CATRGDRADQPQHF,TGTGCCACCCGAGGGGACAGGGCTGATCAGCCCCAGCATTTT
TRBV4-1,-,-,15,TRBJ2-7,CASSQDWSNSYEQYF,TGCGCCAGCAGCCAAGATTGGAGCAATTCCTACGAGCAGTACTTC
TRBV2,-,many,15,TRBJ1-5,CASSGMGRTNQPQHF,TGTGCCAGCAGTGGAATGGGACGGACAAATCAGCCCCAGCATTTT
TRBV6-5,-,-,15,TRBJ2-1,CASSYRPSSYNEQFF,TGTGCCAGCAGTTACCGGCCGAGCTCCTACAATGAGCAGTTCTTC
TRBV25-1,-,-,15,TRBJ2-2,CASSETGANTGELFF,TGTGCCAGCAGTGAAACAGGAGCAAACACCGGGGAGCTGTTTTTT
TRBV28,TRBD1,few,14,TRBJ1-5,CASTEGTGGQLQHF,TGTGCCAGCACCGAGGGAACAGGGGGACAGCTCCAGCATTTT
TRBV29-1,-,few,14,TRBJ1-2,CSVHNKDGLVGYTF,TGCAGCGTCCACAATAAGGACGGACTGGTTGGCTACACCTTC
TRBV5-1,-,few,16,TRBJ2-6,CASSLERGSGANVLTF,TGCGCCAGCAGCTTGGAACGGGGCTCTGGGGCCAACGTCCTGACTTTC
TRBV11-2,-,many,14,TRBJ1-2,CASSFGLAGYGYTF,TGTGCCAGCAGCTTCGGCCTCGCTGGGTATGGCTACACCTTC
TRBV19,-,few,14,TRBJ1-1,CASSIVHGGTEAFF,TGTGCCAGTAGTATAGTCCACGGTGGCACTGAAGCTTTCTTT
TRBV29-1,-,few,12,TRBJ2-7,CSARGRIYEQYF,TGCAGCGCCCGGGGCCGTATCTACGAGCAGTACTTC
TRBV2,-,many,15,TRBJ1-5,CASSEIVGIGQPQHF,TGTGCCAGCAGTGAAATTGTAGGGATAGGTCAGCCCCAGCATTTT
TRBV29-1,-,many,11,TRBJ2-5,CSVEEVALLYF,TGCAGCGTTGAAGAGGTCGCCTTACTGTACTTC
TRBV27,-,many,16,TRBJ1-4,CASSPRDTTTNEKLFF,TGTGCCAGCAGTCCACGGGACACTACAACTAATGAAAAACTGTTTTTT
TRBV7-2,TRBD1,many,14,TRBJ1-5,CASSNGQGDQPQHF,TGTGCCAGCAGCAACGGACAGGGGGATCAGCCCCAGCATTTT
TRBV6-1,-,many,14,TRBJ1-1,CASGLTELNTEAFF,TGTGCCAGCGGATTGACAGAGCTGAACACTGAAGCTTTCTTT
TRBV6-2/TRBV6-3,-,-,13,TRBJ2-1,CASTRVFYNEQFF,TGTGCCAGCACCCGAGTCTTCTACAATGAGCAGTTCTTC
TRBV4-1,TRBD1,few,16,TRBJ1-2,CASSPSASRGHYGYTF,TGCGCCAGCAGCCCAAGCGCGTCCAGGGGGCACTATGGCTACACCTTC
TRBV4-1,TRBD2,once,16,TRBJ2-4,CASSQENGSGDIIQYF,TGCGCCAGCAGCCAAGAAAACGGGAGCGGGGATATCATTCAGTACTTC
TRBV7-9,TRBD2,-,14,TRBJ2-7,CASSLGDYLYEQYF,TGTGCCAGCAGCTTAGGGGACTACCTCTACGAGCAGTACTTC
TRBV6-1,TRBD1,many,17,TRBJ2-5,CASRRDRAKKAQETQYF,TGTGCCAGCAGGCGGGACAGGGCCAAGAAAGCACAAGAGACCCAGTACTTC
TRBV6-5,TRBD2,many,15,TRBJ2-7,CASSSSAGGSYEQYF,TGTGCCAGCAGTTCCTCAGCGGGAGGGAGCTACGAGCAGTACTTC